This T cell receptor beta chain was obtained from a study of cytomegalovirus exposure and HLA in healthy donors (dated by TCRdb to about 2017). Study-level background: In an earlier analysis of some 550 of the donors, 276 Gb of sequence data and approximately 100 million unique TCR beta sequences from 150 million to 200 million T cells were reported. Roughly 300 gigabases of sequencing data and approximately 91 million unique TCR sequences made up an early release that covered approximately 650 HLA-typed donors. Of the roughly 400 genotyped donors, 75% to 85% were placed in the genetic ancestry cluster associated with self-reported Caucasian donors. The study aimed to test whether cataloging public T cell receptors could reveal signatures of past pathogen exposure. The study used immunosequencing to profile the T cell repertoires of hundreds of subjects and linked those repertoires to cytomegalovirus serostatus. A separate validation cohort of about 110 different subjects was used in addition to the roughly 640-subject first cohort. High-throughput TCR immunosequencing, statistical association of individual TCRs with disease status, and machine learning were combined to predict cytomegalovirus infection status. To study patterns of TCR occurrence, a later analysis re-analyzed previously published TCR beta repertoires from 550 to 800 donors and added high-resolution HLA genotyping. In the later analysis, no new phenotypic data were used to find candidate immune exposures; instead, reliance was placed on TCR beta sequences and their occurrence across donors. An earlier analysis of around 540 of the donors applied high-throughput TCR beta sequencing to assess whether each TCR beta V gene segment acted as functional or pseudogenic. Donor age, sex, ethnicity and CMV serostatus were compiled together with the repertoire data. A later genetic analysis used genome-wide SNP genotypes for about 60% of the roughly 700 donors, treating that subset as a discovery cohort. All discovery cohort repertoires had been generated using a single sequencing platform. HLA typing included class I and class II loci at four-digit resolution. The number of typed donors differed by locus: about 629-630 for A, B, C, DRB1 and DQB1; approximately 520 for DQA1; some 610 for DPA1; and about 470 for DPB1. Five DR-DQ haplotypes were handled as single units for association and clustering, since linkage in the cohort was strong. Among about 400 genotyped donors of the cohort, an average of approximately 240,000 unique TCR beta nucleotide sequences was sequenced per donor, of which 15% to 20% were non-productive.

Comment on this clone: Its antigen is not yet known. Base qualities are missing; no much larger clone stands one base away.

The cohort comprised under 700 healthy bone marrow donors. At the time of sampling, every cohort member was nominally healthy, though immune exposures that went unrecorded were likely present. The donor was CMV seronegative and was included in the group of a few hundred seronegative cohort members. A peripheral blood sample was collected from each donor, and TCR beta sequencing was performed on peripheral blood mononuclear cells. The Qiagen DNeasy Blood Extraction Kit was used to extract genomic DNA from the blood cell samples. Results and caveats for the whole study, not just this receptor: A few of the identified cytomegalovirus-associated TCR beta chains were confirmed in vitro to be specific for cytomegalovirus antigens. The only immune exposure information available for the cohort was CMV serostatus. While some public TCRs were present in many individuals, most TCR sequences turned up only very rarely across donors. Presence/absence analyses assumed roughly uniform sequencing depth across donors, an assumption that may not hold. Most CMV-associated TCR beta chains appeared to be HLA-restricted in a later analysis, and the HLA associations seemed to be driven largely by CMV exposure. Cytomegalovirus status was reported to be diagnosed by the classifier with high specificity and sensitivity in both the original and validation cohorts. Because HLA typing was unavailable for some donors at each locus, only the typed subset was used in association tests. Strong co-occurrence of HLA alleles, especially DR and DQ, made assigning TCR associations to individual alleles difficult. The sequencing pipeline was judged likely to have produced a cluster of highly shared sequence variants as a technical artifact. In this cohort, only TCR beta chains were sequenced, and detectable features were limited by the absence of alpha or paired-chain data. A later analysis associated about 17,000 TCR beta sequences with specific HLA alleles at a false discovery rate of 0.05. The study listed 150 to 200 TCR beta chains as associated with cytomegalovirus. It was suggested by the authors that the approach could potentially be generalized to other disease states and immunological phenotypes. According to a later genetic analysis, donors in an Asian-associated ancestry cluster had fewer N-insertions in productive TCRs than the roughly 670-donor mean. Linkage disequilibrium might explain the correlated functional status among segregating V segments, but an unknown experimental factor could not be excluded. According to a later analysis, parvovirus B19, influenza, CMV and Epstein-Barr virus appeared linked to several top co-occurrence clusters. Because the 87-base-pair reads could not distinguish some IMGT-functional V segments, including TRBV6-2 and TRBV6-3, those segments were excluded. Approximately 18 rarely observed V segments, including chromosome 9 orphons, were excluded from the earlier analysis of some 590 of the donors because counts were too low. An association between a missense DCLRE1C variant and V-gene and J-gene trimming of TCR beta chains was found in a later genetic analysis and replicated in an independent cohort. According to a later analysis, TCR association rates differed among HLA loci, with DRB1 alleles showing the most associated TCRs and HLA-C alleles showing the fewest. Compared with equally common non-associated chains, HLA-associated TCR beta chains in a later analysis were more clonally expanded and had lower generation probabilities. A further reported finding was that TCR beta sequences accurately predicted the HLA-A and HLA-B alleles for most subjects in the first cohort. In an earlier analysis of approximately 590 of the donors, most TCR beta V segments appeared in productive rearrangements about 90% or about 30% of the time, broadly matching IMGT annotations.

To prepare the library, the immunoSEQ multiplex PCR assay was applied. For the multiplex PCR, a mixture combining 60 forward primers for TCR Vbeta segments and 13 reverse primers for TCR Jbeta segments was used. The CDR3 region of rearranged TCR beta genes was amplified from genomic DNA with a multiplex PCR assay. On the Illumina HiSeq System, the amplified TCR beta libraries were sequenced as 87-base-pair reads. In the authors' own workflow: A later analysis tallied 70 million to 100 million unique TCR beta chains across the 660 or so repertoires, and approximately 12 million of those chains were shared by two or more donors. To remove PCR and sequencing errors, raw reads were error-corrected and collapsed into unique sequences using a nearest-neighbor algorithm that merged closely related sequences. V, D and J gene segments were assigned by aligning CDR3 sequences to IMGT reference sequences. For a sequence to be retained, a match of at least six nucleotides was required to both a V gene segment and a J gene segment. Rearrangements were classified as productive when the CDR3 lacked stop codons and remained in frame with V and J, and all other rearrangements were classified as non-productive. CDR3 was defined by IMGT convention, running from the second conserved V-encoded cysteine to the conserved J-encoded phenylalanine. In an earlier analysis of roughly 610 of the donors, sequences lacking an unambiguous match to a single V gene segment were excluded. An earlier analysis of approximately 590 of the donors classified V segments as functional when productive rearrangements were above 56.7% and as segregating when the standard deviation between donors was above 5%. To diagnose cytomegalovirus status from the catalog of TCR beta chain sequences, a statistical classification framework was built. V and J gene assignment, in a later analysis, came from comparing TCR nucleotide sequences with IMGT/GENE-DB human TR gene sequences. In a later analysis, CDR3 sequences and most-parsimonious VDJ recombination scenarios were assigned using the TCRdist pipeline. In a later analysis, every TCR beta chain was defined by the combination of its CDR3 amino acid sequence and its V-gene family, and reads without a unique V-gene family were dropped. In a later analysis, approximately 640 highly shared, low-generation-probability nucleotide sequences were removed to address suspected cross-contamination and a sequencing artifact. In a later analysis, a clonal expansion index for each public chain was calculated from normalized within-repertoire ranks of inferred template counts. In a later analysis, generation probabilities were computed using a VDJ recombination model fitted to out-of-frame rearrangements, and the results were checked against IGoR. In a later analysis, TCR-TCR, TCR-HLA and TCR-CMV co-occurrence was scored with hypergeometric tests, and a repertoire-size bias correction was applied to TCR pairs. In a later analysis, false discovery rates were estimated by permuting HLA or CMV assignments 20 times. In a later analysis, co-occurring TCRs were grouped using DBSCAN, with TCRdist sequence similarity added in when clustering inside HLA-allele-positive subsets. Co-occurrence clustering excluded repertoires with fewer than 30,000 or more than 120,000 public chains, plus five with anomalous nucleotide sharing. TCRdb stores this immuneACCESS table with in-frame sequences only. Part of the clones is absent; in the studies checked, under half of the shortfall reflects unresolved V genes, and no reason is known for the rest. V and J calls and clone size are given by that table; D and trimming were obtained from the DNA. Counted in this sample were 100,000 or so clones; around four fifths of them appeared once. The top ten clones comprise around 2.6% of the sample.

Reading from cysteine to phenylalanine, the CDR3 counts 15 amino acids. The kept DNA is CDR3 alone, 45 bases in frame from the first base. In the germline V gene, CDR1 corresponds to SGHDT and CDR2 to YYEEEE. Germline trimming amounts to 0 bases on V and 4 bases on J, with 1 as the count of junction bases outside the gene matches. The specimen sequenced was PBMCs. The rearrangement combines TRBV5-6 with TRBJ2-3, with 11 bases matching TRBD1. The sequence derives from a middle-aged man in good health and CMV-seronegative. At the DNA level, the sequence is TGTGCCAGCAGCTTGGGGACAGGGGGCCCAGATACGCAGTATTTT. Translated, this is CASSLGTGGPDTQYF. Joined to the reference TRBV5-6 and TRBJ2-3 proteins, this CDR3 gives the full variable domain: DAGVTQSPTHLIKTRGQQVTLRCSPKSGHDTVSWYQQALGQGPQFIFQYYEEEERQRGNFPDRFSGHQFPNYSSELNVNALLLGDSALYLCASSLGTGGPDTQYFGPGTRLTVL.